These T cell receptor beta chains were read from a single sample in a study of OX40 agonist ivuxolimab in advanced cancers. Assay: immunoSEQ multiplex PCR; the TCRdb copy retains only in-frame clones and omits some. The data contain tens of thousands of clones, 90% of them singletons. The sample in question was CD4+ or CD8+ T cells sorted from blood, obtained in a trial of the OX40 agonist ivuxolimab. The receptors here all came from an adult with an advanced solid tumor such as melanoma, head and neck, liver or kidney cancer. Each CDR3 is given with its conserved first and last residue. D genes are given only for firm matches. Expanded clones are given a class, and other clones once, few, many or no size at all.

>TRBV14|TRBD1|.|TRBJ1-3
TGTGCCAGCAGCCGGGGACAGGGGGCAACTGGAAACACCATATATTTT
CASSRGQGATGNTIYF
>TRBV27|.|.|TRBJ1-4
TGTGCCAGCAGTTTGGGGGGAAAACTGTTTTTT
CASSLGGKLFF
>TRBV29-1|.|.|TRBJ1-1
TGCAGCGTTGTTAGGGGAAGGGGGGGCTACACGAACACTGAAGCTTTCTTT
CSVVRGRGGYTNTEAFF
>TRBV2|TRBD2|.|TRBJ2-5
TGTGCCAGCAGGGGGTTCGGGGGGCAAGAGACCCAGTACTTC
CASRGFGGQETQYF
>TRBV5-1|.|.|TRBJ1-1
TGCGCCAGCAGCTTAGACTCGGCATTCACTGAAGCTTTCTTT
CASSLDSAFTEAFF
>TRBV30|.|.|TRBJ1-2
TGTGCCTTTTTCCGGCAGAGCAAAGGCTACACCTTC
CAFFRQSKGYTF
>TRBV28|.|.|TRBJ1-5
TGTGCCAGCAGTTCGAGGGACTTGATAGGTCAGCCCCAGCATTTT
CASSSRDLIGQPQHF
>TRBV5-4|TRBD1|.|TRBJ1-1
TGTGCCAGCAGCTACGGACAGGCACAAGCTTTCTTT
CASSYGQAQAFF
>TRBV27|.|.|TRBJ2-1
TGTGCCAGCAGTTTAGATGCGGGTGAGCAGTTCTTC
CASSLDAGEQFF
>TRBV28|.|.|TRBJ2-7
TGTGCCAGCAGTTCCCTCCAGGGTTACGAGCAGTACTTC
CASSSLQGYEQYF
>TRBV7-3|TRBD2|.|TRBJ2-1
TGTGCCAGCAGCCGTAGCGGGGGCTCCTACAATGAGCAGTTCTTC
CASSRSGGSYNEQFF
>TRBV28|.|.|TRBJ1-4
TGTGCCAGCAGTTCTACCAATGAAAAACTGTTTTTT
CASSSTNEKLFF
>TRBV4-2|.|.|TRBJ1-1
TGTGCCAGCAGCCAAGCACGGGACACTGAAGCTTTCTTT
CASSQARDTEAFF
>TRBV21-1|.|once|TRBJ2-1
TGTGCCAGCACCCTCCCCGGTAGCGGGAGGTGGAATGAGCAGTTCTTC
CASTLPGSGRWNEQFF
>TRBV7-6|TRBD1|.|TRBJ1-4
TGTGCCAGCAGCTCCGGGGACAGGTCAAATGAAAAACTGTTTTTT
CASSSGDRSNEKLFF
>TRBV5-6|.|.|TRBJ1-1
TGTGCCAGCAGCTTGGGGAGTTGGGGGATGGAAACTGAAGCTTTCTTT
CASSLGSWGMETEAFF
>TRBV4-2|TRBD2|.|TRBJ2-3
TGTGCCAGCAGGGGACTAGTAGAGGGCACAGATACGCAGTATTTT
CASRGLVEGTDTQYF
>TRBV4-2|.|.|TRBJ2-3
TGTGCCAGCAGCCAAGATGGGTGGGAGACCACAGATACGCAGTATTTT
CASSQDGWETTDTQYF
>TRBV19|TRBD1|.|TRBJ1-2
TGTGCCAGTAGTATTTCGGCGGGGGACAGTAGTAGCTACACCTTC
CASSISAGDSSSYTF
>TRBV5-6|.|.|TRBJ2-5
TGTGCCAGCAGCTTATACGTTGGCGATTCGGAGACCCAGTACTTC
CASSLYVGDSETQYF
>TRBV19|.|.|TRBJ1-6
TGTGCCAGTAGTATCGGGCAGGGTAATTCACCCCTCCACTTT
CASSIGQGNSPLHF
>TRBV28|.|.|TRBJ2-1
TGTGCCAGCGGGGAAGGGGGCAATGAGCAGTTCTTC
CASGEGGNEQFF
>TRBV20-1|.|.|TRBJ2-7
TGCAGTGCTGGCTACGTCGAGCAGTACTTC
CSAGYVEQYF
>TRBV9|.|.|TRBJ1-3
TGTGCCAGCAGCGTGAGGGGGGGACGTGGAAACACCATATATTTT
CASSVRGGRGNTIYF
>TRBV18|TRBD1|once|TRBJ2-1
TGTGCCAGCTCACCACTGAGGGACAGGGGGGGCGTAGATGACCGGCCTATCACGGATGAGCAGTTCTTC
CASSPLRDRGGVDDRPITDEQFF
>TRBV5-1|.|.|TRBJ2-7
TGCGCCAGCAGCTGGGTCGGGGCTGTAAACGAGCAGTACTTC
CASSWVGAVNEQYF
>TRBV27|TRBD2|.|TRBJ2-1
TGTGCCAGCAGTTTATATCTAGCGGGAGGGCCCAATGAGCAGTTCTTC
CASSLYLAGGPNEQFF
>TRBV5-8|.|.|TRBJ1-4
TGTGCCAGCAGCTTGGGACAGTCAACAACTAATGAAAAACTGTTTTTT
CASSLGQSTTNEKLFF
>TRBV28|.|.|TRBJ2-1
TGTGCCAGCAGTTTTCAGGCGGACCATGAGCAGTTCTTC
CASSFQADHEQFF
>TRBV11-3|.|.|TRBJ2-2
TGTGCCAGCAGCTTACGGAGGGGGGGCGCCGGGGAGCTGTTTTTT
CASSLRRGGAGELFF
>TRBV9|.|.|TRBJ2-1
TGTGCCAGCAGCACAGGGATTGAGCAGTTCTTC
CASSTGIEQFF
>TRBV10-1|TRBD2|.|TRBJ2-3
TGCGCCAGCAGCTGGACTAGCGGGAGTACAGATACGCAGTATTTT
CASSWTSGSTDTQYF
>TRBV23-1|TRBD1|once|TRBJ2-7
TGCGCCAGGTCTAGGCGGGGACAGGGGCTTTCGAGGCAGTACTTC
CARSRRGQGLSRQYF
>TRBV19|.|.|TRBJ1-1
TGTGCCAGTAGTTTCCAGGGTGGGAACACTGAAGCTTTCTTT
CASSFQGGNTEAFF
>TRBV5-1|TRBD2|.|TRBJ2-1
TGCGCCAGCAGCTTGGGAGGACTAGCGGGATACAATGAGCAGTTCTTC
CASSLGGLAGYNEQFF
>TRBV7-9|TRBD1|.|TRBJ2-7
TGTGCCAGCAGCTCGACAGGGGGGGAGTACGAGCAGTACTTC
CASSSTGGEYEQYF
>TRBV2|TRBD1|.|TRBJ1-2
TGTGCCAGCCTTAGACAGGGGTTATATGGCTACACCTTC
CASLRQGLYGYTF
>TRBV6-1|.|.|TRBJ2-7
TGTGCCAGCTACAGGGAGGCCTACGAGCAGTACTTC
CASYREAYEQYF
>TRBV4-2|TRBD1|.|TRBJ2-2
TGTGCCAGCAGCCCATCCCCGGGACAGGGGTGGGGTATCGGGGAGCTGTTTTTT
CASSPSPGQGWGIGELFF
>TRBV7-2|TRBD2|.|TRBJ2-3
TGTGCCAGCAGCTTGAGGGCCCGGGGGGGTGGTTTGGATACGCAGTATTTT
CASSLRARGGGLDTQYF
>TRBV19|TRBD1|.|TRBJ1-6
TGTGCCAGTAGTCCGCGAGGGGACAGGGTGGGATCACCCCTCCACTTT
CASSPRGDRVGSPLHF
>TRBV5-4|TRBD2|.|TRBJ2-1
TGTGCCAGCAGCTTTCGACTAGCGGGAGCCAATGAGCAGTTCTTC
CASSFRLAGANEQFF
>TRBV27|.|.|TRBJ1-4
TGTGCCAGCAGTTTACGCCTGTGGGGGTCTAATGAAAAACTGTTTTTT
CASSLRLWGSNEKLFF
>TRBV12-1|.|.|TRBJ2-5
TGTGCCAGCAGCTCGCAGACTAGCGGGGGGGCAAAAGAGACCCAGTACTTC
CASSSQTSGGAKETQYF
>TRBV19|.|.|TRBJ2-1
TGTGCCAGTAGAAGGATCCCAGGTGAGCAGTTCTTC
CASRRIPGEQFF
>TRBV13|.|.|TRBJ2-7
TGTGCCAGCAGCTTAGCTGGGCTATCGATGAACTACGAGCAGTACTTC
CASSLAGLSMNYEQYF
>TRBV4-1|.|.|TRBJ2-7
TGCGCCAGCAGCCTAGTCCCAGGAGACGGCGAGCAGTACTTC
CASSLVPGDGEQYF
>TRBV5-4|.|once|TRBJ2-7
TGTGCCAGCAGCTCCCGGGGTCTTTCCGACTACGAGCAGTACTTC
CASSSRGLSDYEQYF
>TRBV9|TRBD1|.|TRBJ2-3
TGTGCCAGCAGCGTCGACAGGGCCAGGACACGGGGTACGCAGTATTTT
CASSVDRARTRGTQYF
>TRBV4-1|TRBD2|.|TRBJ2-3
TGCGCCAGCAGCCAAGGGCCTCCTCTAGCGGGAGGGGTAGATACGCAGTATTTT
CASSQGPPLAGGVDTQYF
>TRBV27|.|.|TRBJ2-1
TGTGCCAGCAGTCTCGGGGAGTGGGTATCCCGGGACGGACCCTACAATGAGCAGTTCTTC
CASSLGEWVSRDGPYNEQFF
>TRBV11-1|.|.|TRBJ1-5
TGTGCCAGCAGCTTAGGTCAGGGCAATCAGCCCCAGCATTTT
CASSLGQGNQPQHF
>TRBV27|.|once|TRBJ2-7
TGTGCCAGCAGTGGTCAGGGCTCCTACGAGCAGTACTTC
CASSGQGSYEQYF
>TRBV29-1|TRBD1|.|TRBJ2-7
TGCAGCGTTGAAGATGAGGGGGCTTTGTCCTACGAGCAGTACTTC
CSVEDEGALSYEQYF
>TRBV7-9|TRBD1|.|TRBJ1-4
TGTGCCAGCAGCTTAGGTGACCAGGGGGCGGATGAAAAACTGTTTTTT
CASSLGDQGADEKLFF
>TRBV9|.|.|TRBJ2-1
TGTGCCAGCAGCGTAGCTGAAGGGTCCTGGGGGGAGCAGTTCTTC
CASSVAEGSWGEQFF
>TRBV27|.|.|TRBJ2-3
TGTGCCAGCAGCCCGCGACAGGTTAGCACAGATACGCAGTATTTT
CASSPRQVSTDTQYF